The T cell receptor (beta chain) described here comes from a study of blood T cell repertoires in COVID-19. Study context: The United States, Italy and Spain provided the acute and convalescent COVID-19 samples. Nucleic acid was either cDNA or gDNA, and it came from T cells, B-cell-depleted T cells, or PBMCs.

Study processing details: Estimated nucleated cell counts came from reference gene primer amplification. The data were produced by immunoSEQ multiplex PCR, yet TCRdb's version contains in-frame clones alone and is incomplete. The V and J calls and clone size are taken from that table; D and trimming were inferred from the DNA. The sample records tens of thousands of clones, 86% being singletons. The CDR3 is made up of 13 amino acids. The V and J ends lost 4 bases and 11 bases respectively, with 15 bases between them. Per the germline V gene, CDR1 is SNHLY and CDR2 is FYNNEI. This receptor was identified in a man older than 75 with acute or convalescent COVID-19. Sequenced sample: peripheral blood. The rearrangement links TRBV2 to TRBJ2-1, with a weak D call TRBD2 (5 bases). CDR3 coding DNA: TGTGCCAGCAGTGTAGGACTTACAATGCAGCAGTTCTTC. This gives the protein CASSVGLTMQQFF.